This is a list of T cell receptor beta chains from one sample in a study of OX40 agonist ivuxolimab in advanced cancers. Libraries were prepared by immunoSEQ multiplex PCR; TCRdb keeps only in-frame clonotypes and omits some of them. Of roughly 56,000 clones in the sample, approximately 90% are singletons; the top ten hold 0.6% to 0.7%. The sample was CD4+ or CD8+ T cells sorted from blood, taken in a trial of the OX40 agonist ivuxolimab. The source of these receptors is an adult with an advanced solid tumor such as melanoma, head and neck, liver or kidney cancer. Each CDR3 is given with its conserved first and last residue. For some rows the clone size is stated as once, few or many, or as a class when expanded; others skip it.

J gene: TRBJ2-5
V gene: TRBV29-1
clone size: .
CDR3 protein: CSALDRVGETQYF

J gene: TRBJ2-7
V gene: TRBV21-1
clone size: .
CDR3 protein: CASSPRTVPPYEQYF

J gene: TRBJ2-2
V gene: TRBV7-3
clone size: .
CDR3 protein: CASSSGRRGTGELFF

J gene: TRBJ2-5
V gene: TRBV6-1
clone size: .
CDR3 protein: CASSEIGVGETQYF

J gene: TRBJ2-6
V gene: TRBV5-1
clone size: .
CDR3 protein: CASSSNTAPGANVLTF

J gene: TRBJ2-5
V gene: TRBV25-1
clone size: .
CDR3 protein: CASSDGGLAGLETQYF

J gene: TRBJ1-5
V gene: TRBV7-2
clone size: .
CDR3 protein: CASSLVLGTGRVGQPQHF

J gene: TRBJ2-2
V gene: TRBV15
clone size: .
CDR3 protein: CATSRDRGGQVGELFF

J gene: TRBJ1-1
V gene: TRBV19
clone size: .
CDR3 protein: CASSIKGGGSAEAFF

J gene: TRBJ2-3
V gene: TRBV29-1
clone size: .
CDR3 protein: CSVRIAEDWDTQYF

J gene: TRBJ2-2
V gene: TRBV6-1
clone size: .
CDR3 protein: CASSEALRRGGELFF

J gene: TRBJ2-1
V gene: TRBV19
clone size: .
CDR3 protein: CASSITWTNEQFF

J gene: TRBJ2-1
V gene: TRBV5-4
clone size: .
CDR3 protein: CASSRTSVGQNEQFF

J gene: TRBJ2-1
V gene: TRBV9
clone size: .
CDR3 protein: CASSETSGWYNEQFF

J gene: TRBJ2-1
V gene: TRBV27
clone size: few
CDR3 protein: CASSLRQTNEQFF

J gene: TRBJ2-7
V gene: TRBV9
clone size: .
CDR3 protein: CASSGGTLYEQYF

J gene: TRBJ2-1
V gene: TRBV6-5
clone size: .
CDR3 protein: CACRRASYNEQFF

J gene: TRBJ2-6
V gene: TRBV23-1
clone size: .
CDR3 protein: CASSHGQGATGANVLTF

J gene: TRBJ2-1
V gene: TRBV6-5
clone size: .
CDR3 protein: CASSYLAVSYNEQFF

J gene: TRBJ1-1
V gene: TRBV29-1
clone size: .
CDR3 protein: CSVDNQQNTEAFF

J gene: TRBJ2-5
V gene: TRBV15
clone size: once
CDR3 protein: CATRTGTEETQYF

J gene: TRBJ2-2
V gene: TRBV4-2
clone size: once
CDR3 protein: CASSQIGGGAGELFF